This T cell receptor (beta chain) came from a study of PD-L1 blockade in urothelial cancer. As for the study in general: T cells were recovered from blood samples at a median of roughly 150,000.

Time point denoted: peripheral blood 6 weeks after treatment start. The patients' disease, urothelial carcinoma, was locally advanced or metastatic. Germline values: CDR1 MNHEY, CDR2 SVGAGI. The germline V and J ends were trimmed by 2 bases and 1 base, with 11 bases remaining between them. The CDR3 covers 15 residues. Some clones are missing from TCRdb's copy, which holds only in-frame ones; the method was immunoSEQ multiplex PCR. The sample includes under 50,000 clones, around 88% of them seen just once. This sequence was found in a man aged 60 to 69 with urothelial cancer. The source material was PBMCs, sampled around atezolizumab (anti-PD-L1) treatment. The chain carries TRBV6-5 and TRBJ1-2; tentatively, D is TRBD1 (6 bases). DNA of the CDR3: TGTGCCAGCAGTTACGGACAGACCCATAACTATGGCTACACCTTC. Translating gives CASSYGQTHNYGYTF.